This TCR beta chain was profiled in a study of blood T cell repertoires in COVID-19. TCRdb's table, derived via immunoSEQ multiplex PCR, lists solely in-frame clones and lacks some. Of some 250,000 clones in the sample, about nine tenths are singletons; the top ten hold 15%. Donors in Cohort 3 counted as recovered after two negative PCRs, clearance, or symptom resolution. Input material: PBMCs or T cells enriched from blood (not recorded which). The source is a man aged 18 to 29 who had recovered from COVID-19.

The CDR3 region is CASSPRETFNEQFF. The CDR3 DNA is TGTGCCAGCAGCCCACGGGAGACCTTCAATGAGCAGTTCTTC. The gene calls are TRBV7-9 and TRBJ2-1; the D gene is possibly TRBD2 (6 bases). The V gene lost 5 bases and the J gene lost 6 bases, with 14 bases spanning the gap. CDR1 is SEHNR, CDR2 FQNEAQ, per germline (reference sequence). This CDR3 spans 14 amino acids.